The clone carrying this TCR beta chain was counted ten times or more. Its antigen is currently unknown. The data are from a study of neurological immune-mediated disorders. There were roughly 1 million CD4+ or CD8+ T cells used in the sorted libraries. General study points: The expanded clones of different subjects shared no CDR3 amino acid sequences (suggesting private repertoires in all groups).

With 10-nucleotide random UMIs included, cDNA was synthesized by 5'RACE. TCRdb reanalysed the 5' RACE reads using MiXCR and keeps one entry per CDR3 protein. The data contain tens of thousands of distinct CDR3 sequences, roughly 6% of them singletons. The sample was CD4+ T cells from blood. This TCR came from a woman aged 40 to 50 in good health.

CDR3 amino acids: CSAPPITGSNQPQHF. The CDR3 nucleotides are TGCAGTGCTCCCCCTATAACAGGGAGCAATCAGCCCCAGCATTTT. The chain employs TRBV20-1 and TRBJ1-5; tentatively, D is TRBD1 (6 bases). Germline CDR1 is DFQATT and CDR2 is SNEGSKA (reference sequence). This CDR3 is built from 15 residues. The V and J ends lost 5 bases and 1 base respectively, with 15 bases between them.